This T cell receptor beta chain was identified in a study of response to subunit inactivated influenza vaccine. Broader study findings: Authors suggested each seasonal flu vaccination may recruit only limited numbers of new T cells.

The germline V gene has CDR1 MDHEN and CDR2 SYDVKM. V lost 3 bases, J lost 0 bases, and 4 bases stayed unmatched. CDR3 length equals 16 residues. TCRdb fed the RT-PCR reads into MiXCR, producing one record per CDR3 protein. The sample has about 650,000 distinct CDR3 sequences, approximately 15% seen once. Remarks on this clonotype: The antigen is undetermined.

The gene calls are TRBV28 and TRBJ2-3; 9 positions agree with TRBD1. Here the sequenced sample was PBMCs from blood, taken less than 15 days before vaccination. This receptor was obtained from a man in his fifties who received an inactivated influenza vaccine. DNA of the CDR3: TGTGCCAGCAGTTTGTACAGGGGGCTGAGCACAGATACGCAGTATTTT. It specifies CASSLYRGLSTDTQYF.